This TCR beta chain was recovered during a study of Ad26.COV2.S vaccination and SARS-CoV-2 variants. Treatment in this sample: 19 received Ad26.COV2.S at low or high dose, single or two shots; several received placebo; per-sample allocation not given. After the first vaccine or placebo injection, samples were drawn on day 63. Expression of Wuhan-strain SARS-CoV-2 spike came from the Ad26 vector that formed the vaccine. Assay used: immunoSEQ multiplex PCR; TCRdb lists only in-frame clones, some missing. The sample contains fewer than 500,000 clones, 90% of which appear only once. Germline V CDR1 and CDR2: SGDLS, YYNGEE. The germline V and J ends were trimmed by 0 bases and 9 bases, with 13 bases remaining between them. The length of the CDR3 is 14 residues.

This clonotype was sampled from a person between 18 and 59 years old who received the Ad26.COV2.S COVID-19 vaccine or a placebo. Sequencing was performed on peripheral blood, taken in a trial of Ad26.COV2.S vaccine versus placebo. The J gene is TRBJ2-1, the V gene TRBV9; D is possibly TRBD1 (5 bases). CDR3 amino acids: CASSVVGRNSEQFF. The CDR3 DNA reads as TGTGCCAGCAGCGTAGTGGGGCGAAACAGTGAGCAGTTCTTC.